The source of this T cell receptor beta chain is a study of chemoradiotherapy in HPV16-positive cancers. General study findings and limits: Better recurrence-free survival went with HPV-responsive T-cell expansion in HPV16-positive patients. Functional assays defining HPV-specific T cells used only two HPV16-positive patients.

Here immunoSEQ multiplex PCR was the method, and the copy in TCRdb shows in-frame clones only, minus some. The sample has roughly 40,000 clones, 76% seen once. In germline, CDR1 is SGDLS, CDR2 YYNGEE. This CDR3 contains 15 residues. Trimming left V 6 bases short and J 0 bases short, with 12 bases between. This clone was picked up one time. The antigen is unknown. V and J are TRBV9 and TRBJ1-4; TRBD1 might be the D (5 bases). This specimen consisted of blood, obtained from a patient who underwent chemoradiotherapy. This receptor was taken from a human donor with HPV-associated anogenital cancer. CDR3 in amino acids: CASTPWGTTNEKLFF. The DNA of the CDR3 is TGTGCCAGCACACCCTGGGGGACAACTAATGAAAAACTGTTTTTT. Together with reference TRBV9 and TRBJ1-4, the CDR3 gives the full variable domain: DSGVTQTPKHLITATGQRVTLRCSPRSGDLSVYWYQQSLDQGLQFLIQYYNGEERAKGNILERFSAQQFPDLHSELNLSSLELGDSALYFCASTPWGTTNEKLFFGSGTQLSVL.